This passage covers 18 T cell receptor beta chains from one sample sequenced in a study of beta chain features in type 1 diabetes. Study findings and constraints: TCRB CDR3s were moderately but significantly shorter in Type 1 diabetes patients in all four CD4+ subsets.

Expressed TCRB transcripts were sequenced because the entire RNA isolate underwent reverse transcription. The method was immunoSEQ multiplex PCR; TCRdb's version includes in-frame clones alone and lacks a portion of them. This sample has some 360,000 clones, with 9.5% to 10% found just once. For these TCRs, the target antigens are not known. The sample consisted of central memory CD4+ T cells from blood. All receptors come from a young man with type 1 diabetes.

As to this clone: The junction departs from the called germline gene at one end, perhaps through a read error. The chain links TRBV19 to TRBJ1-3; D is perhaps TRBD1 (6 bases). The CDR3 runs to 16 residues. Germline CDR1 LNHDA, CDR2 SQIVND (reference sequence). CDR3 region: CASSALTGGAGNNIYF. CDR3 coding DNA: TGTGCCAGTAGTGCCCTGACAGGTGGAGCTGGAAACAACATATATTTT.

In this sample, this clone turned up a few times. The chain couples TRBV4-1 to TRBJ2-5, with D perhaps matching TRBD1 (6 bases). Trimming stripped 2 bases from V and 2 bases from J, with 15 bases between. The CDR3 runs to 16 residues. Germline assignment: CDR1 MGHRA and CDR2 YSYEKL. The CDR3 loop reads CASSQSSRGTQETQYF. The CDR3 nucleotides read TGCGCCAGCAGCCAATCCTCCAGGGGTACGCAAGAGACCCAGTACTTC.

A few counts support this clone. The chain joins TRBV2 to TRBJ1-4, with D unresolved. This CDR3 is 15 amino acids long. V dropped 4 bases and J dropped 0 bases, with 9 bases sitting between them. Germline values: CDR1 SNHLY, CDR2 FYNNEI. The CDR3 bases are TGTGCCAGCAGTGGGTACGGTGCAACTAATGAAAAACTGTTTTTT. Encoded protein: CASSGYGATNEKLFF.

This clone has a handful of counts. The junction departs from the called germline gene at one end, perhaps through a read error. The chain combines TRBV5-1 with TRBJ2-7; tentatively, D is TRBD2 (6 bases). Germline CDR1 SGHRS, CDR2 YFSETQ. CDR3 length equals 13 residues. CDR3 sequence: CASSRDSPYEQYF. In DNA, the CDR3 is TGTGCCAGCAGCCGGGACTCTCCCTACGAGCAGTACTTC.

This chain connects TRBV28 to TRBJ1-2; a weak D match, TRBD1 (5 bases). V lost 8 bases and J 2 bases, leaving 15 bases between the germline ends. The germline CDR1 and CDR2 sequences are MDHEN and SYDVKM. CDR3 length equals 14 residues. CDR3 coding DNA: TGTGCCAGCCGCCGGGTTGGGGCGAACTATGGCTACACCTTC. Its translation: CASRRVGANYGYTF.

The genes are TRBV7-6 and TRBJ2-3; D is undetermined. In germline, CDR1 is SGHVS, CDR2 FNYEAQ. V was trimmed by 4 bases and J by 1 base, leaving 12 bases between them. CDR3 length: 15 amino acids. The CDR3 nucleotides are TGTGCCAGCAGCTCACAAGGATACGGCACAGATACGCAGTATTTT. Translating gives CASSSQGYGTDTQYF.

The J gene is TRBJ2-2, the V gene TRBV9; D uncertain. The CDR3 is made up of 14 amino acids. V lost 0 bases and J lost 1, with 4 bases in between. Germline V gene sequence: CDR1 SGDLS, CDR2 YYNGEE. The CDR3 DNA is TGTGCCAGCAGCGTAGTCGTGAACACCGGGGAGCTGTTTTTT. This codes for CASSVVVNTGELFF.

For this clone: The junction differs from germline at one of its ends, possibly a read error. The rearrangement links TRBV4-3 to TRBJ1-2; D is possibly TRBD1 (5 bases). Germline CDR1 LGHNA, CDR2 YSLEER. The CDR3 totals 12 residues. The CDR3 reads CASSQEEGLHLF. The CDR3 DNA reads TGCGCCAGCAGCCAAGAAGAGGGACTCCACCTCTTC.

This chain joins TRBV6-6 and TRBJ2-3, with no clear D. Trimming took off 6 bases at V and 2 bases at J, with 9 bases between the two ends. Germline V gene lookup returns CDR1 MNHNY and CDR2 SVGAGI (reference sequence). This CDR3 spans 13 amino acids. The CDR3 loop is CASSKADTDTQYF. The CDR3 DNA reads TGTGCCAGCAGCAAGGCCGACACAGATACGCAGTATTTT.

The V call is TRBV11-3, the J call TRBJ2-1; D is uncertain. Germline loops: CDR1 SGHNT, CDR2 YENEEA. Trimming cost V 5 bases and J 7 bases, with 15 bases left between them. This CDR3 has 14 amino acids. Here the CDR3 reads CASSPADWSNEQFF. Here the CDR3 DNA reads TGTGCCAGCAGCCCGGCCGACTGGTCTAATGAGCAGTTCTTC. The full variable domain, with the rest looked up from reference TRBV11-3 and TRBJ2-1, is EAGVVQSPRYKIIEKKQPVAFWCNPISGHNTLYWYLQNLGQGPELLIRYENEEAVDDSQLPKDRFSAERLKGVDSTLKIQPAELGDSAVYLCASSPADWSNEQFFGPGTRLTVL.

The rearrangement joins TRBV5-1 to TRBJ2-1, with 8 bases that match TRBD1. The CDR3 loop spans 16 amino acids. V lost 3 bases to trimming and J lost 6 bases; unmatched junction nucleotides: 11. Germline CDR1 and CDR2: SGHRS and YFSETQ. CDR3 amino acids: CASSSTPGTGSNEQFF. The DNA for the CDR3 is TGCGCCAGCAGCTCCACTCCCGGGACAGGCAGCAATGAGCAGTTCTTC.

The genes are TRBV6-5 and TRBJ2-7; 8 nucleotides match TRBD1. This CDR3 comprises 14 residues. The germline V gene encodes CDR1 MNHEY and CDR2 SVGAGI. The J segment lost 4 bases and the V segment lost 9 bases, leaving 11 bases of the junction unmatched. Here the CDR3 DNA reads TGTGCCAGTTGGACAGGGATGATCGGTTACGAGCAGTACTTC. It codes for CASWTGMIGYEQYF.

This clone appeared many times. This rearrangement joins TRBV7-2 to TRBJ1-4, with 7 bases matching TRBD1. V lost 6 bases to trimming and J lost 3 bases; unmatched junction nucleotides: 7. CDR3 length equals 15 residues. Germline assignment: CDR1 SGHTA and CDR2 FQGNSA. CDR3 nucleotides: TGTGCCAGCAGTCGACAGGGCTGGTCTAATGAAAAACTGTTTTTT. Translating gives CASSRQGWSNEKLFF. The full variable domain, completed using reference TRBV7-2 and TRBJ1-4, is GAGVSQSPSNKVTEKGKDVELRCDPISGHTALYWYRQSLGQGLEFLIYFQGNSAPDKSGLPSDRFSAERTGGSVSTLTIQRTQQEDSAVYLCASSRQGWSNEKLFFGSGTQLSVL.

In this sample, this clone turned up many times. The CDR3 DNA follows: TGTGCCATCAGTCCGAAGCGCGACTCCTACGAGCAGTACTTC. Amino acids: CAISPKRDSYEQYF. The chain carries TRBV10-3 and TRBJ2-7; D is unresolved. Germline V lookup: CDR1 ENHRY, CDR2 SYGVKD. Trimming removed 5 bases at V and 0 bases at J, with 11 bases between. This CDR3 contains 14 residues.

This clone was counted a few times. The chain has TRBV7-9 and TRBJ2-7, with 12 bases identical to TRBD2. Trimming at V came to 5 bases and at J to 0 bases, leaving 5 bases not matched to a gene. Germline CDR1 and CDR2: SEHNR and FQNEAQ (reference sequence). CDR3 length: 16 residues. The CDR3 loop reads CASSDPGLAGSYEQYF. CDR3 in DNA: TGTGCCAGCAGCGATCCGGGACTAGCGGGCTCCTACGAGCAGTACTTC.

This clone was seen a handful of times. The chain employs TRBV5-1 and TRBJ2-3; TRBD2 matches 9 bases. Germline trimming cut 2 bases from V and 5 bases from J; bases unmatched to any gene: 9. This CDR3 is built from 16 residues. CDR1 SGHRS and CDR2 YFSETQ come from the germline V gene. The CDR3 protein is CASSFSRASGKDTQYF. For the CDR3, the DNA is TGCGCCAGCAGCTTTAGTAGGGCTAGCGGGAAAGATACGCAGTATTTT.

This clone was picked up a small number of times. Distinct nucleotide sequences in the sample also encode this CDR3. The genes are TRBV7-3 and TRBJ2-3; no clear D. V lost 3 bases, J lost 0 bases, and 7 bases lay in between. The CDR3 consists of 14 residues. CDR1 SGHTA and CDR2 FQGTGA come from the germline V gene. The CDR3 is CASSLSRSTDTQYF. CDR3 nucleotides: TGTGCCAGCAGCTTGTCACGGAGCACAGATACGCAGTATTTT. Variable domain in full (rest from reference TRBV7-3 and TRBJ2-3): GAGVSQTPSNKVTEKGKYVELRCDPISGHTALYWYRQSLGQGPEFLIYFQGTGAADDSGLPNDRFFAVRPEGSVSTLKIQRTERGDSAVYLCASSLSRSTDTQYFGPGTRLTVL.

The chain is built from TRBV5-1 and TRBJ2-3; D is uncertain. Trimming cost V 4 bases and J 3 bases, with 15 bases left between them. This CDR3 comprises 15 residues. In germline, CDR1 is SGHRS, CDR2 YFSETQ. CDR3 DNA: TGCGCCAGCAGCCACAGTGGGCGTCAAACAGATACGCAGTATTTT. Translation: CASSHSGRQTDTQYF.